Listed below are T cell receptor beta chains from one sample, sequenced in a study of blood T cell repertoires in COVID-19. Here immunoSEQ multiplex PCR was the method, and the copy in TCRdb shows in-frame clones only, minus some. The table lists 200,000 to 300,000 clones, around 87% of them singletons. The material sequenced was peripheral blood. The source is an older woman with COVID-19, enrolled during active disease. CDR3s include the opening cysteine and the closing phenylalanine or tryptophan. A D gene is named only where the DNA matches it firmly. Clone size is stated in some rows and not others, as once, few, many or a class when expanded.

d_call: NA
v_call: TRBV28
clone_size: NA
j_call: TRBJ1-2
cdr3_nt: TGTGCCAGCAGTCCTATTGGTAACTATGGCTACACCTTC
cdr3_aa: CASSPIGNYGYTF

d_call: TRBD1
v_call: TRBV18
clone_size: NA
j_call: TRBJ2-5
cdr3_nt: TGTGCCAGCTCACCACCGGGGACAGGGAGAGAGACCCAGTACTTC
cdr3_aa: CASSPPGTGRETQYF

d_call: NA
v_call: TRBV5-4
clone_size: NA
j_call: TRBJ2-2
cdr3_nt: TGTGCCAGCCATAGCGGGAACACCGGGGAGCTGTTTTTT
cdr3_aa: CASHSGNTGELFF

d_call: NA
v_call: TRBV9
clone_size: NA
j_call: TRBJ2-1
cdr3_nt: TGTGCCAGCAGCGCCGGGAGCGGGTCCTACAATGAGCAGTTCTTC
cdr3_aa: CASSAGSGSYNEQFF

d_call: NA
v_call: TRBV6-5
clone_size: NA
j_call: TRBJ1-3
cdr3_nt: TGTGCCAGCAGCCGAGATCTCTCTGGAAACACCATATATTTT
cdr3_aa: CASSRDLSGNTIYF

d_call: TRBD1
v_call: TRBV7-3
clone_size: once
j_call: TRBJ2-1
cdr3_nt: TGTGCCAGCAGCATGGGACAGGGGGATGAGCAGTTCTTC
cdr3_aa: CASSMGQGDEQFF

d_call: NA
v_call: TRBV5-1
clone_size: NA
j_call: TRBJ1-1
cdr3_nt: TGCGCCAGCAGCTTGGTATCAGGGCCGAACACTGAAGCTTTCTTT
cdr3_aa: CASSLVSGPNTEAFF

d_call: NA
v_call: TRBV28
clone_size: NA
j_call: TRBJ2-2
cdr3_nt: TGTGCCAGCAGTAAGAACAGGGTCCCCGGGGAGCTGTTTTTT
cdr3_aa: CASSKNRVPGELFF

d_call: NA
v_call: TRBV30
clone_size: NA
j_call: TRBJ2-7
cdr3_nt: TGTGCCTGGAGTACCCAGTACGAGCAGTACTTC
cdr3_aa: CAWSTQYEQYF

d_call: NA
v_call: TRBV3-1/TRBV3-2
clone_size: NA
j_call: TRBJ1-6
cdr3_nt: TGTGCCAGCAGCCAAGTCCCCCCAGGCCCCCGTCCTTCACCCCTCCACTTT
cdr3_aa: CASSQVPPGPRPSPLHF

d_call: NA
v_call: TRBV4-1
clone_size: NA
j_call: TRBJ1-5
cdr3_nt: TGCGCCAGCAGCTTACAGGGTGGCAATCAGCCCCAGCATTTT
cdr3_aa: CASSLQGGNQPQHF

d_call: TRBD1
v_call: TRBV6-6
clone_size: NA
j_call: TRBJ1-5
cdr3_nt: TGTGCCAGCAGGACAGGGGGCGGGAATCAGCCCCAGCATTTT
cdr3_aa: CASRTGGGNQPQHF

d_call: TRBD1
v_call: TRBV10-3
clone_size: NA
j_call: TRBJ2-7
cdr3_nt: TGTGCCATCAGTGAAACCGGGACAGGGATCTACGAGCAGTACTTC
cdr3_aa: CAISETGTGIYEQYF

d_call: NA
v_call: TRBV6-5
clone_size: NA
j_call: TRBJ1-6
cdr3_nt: TGTGCCAGCAGTTACTCGGAAGGGGCGAGTTCACCCCTCCACTTT
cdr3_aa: CASSYSEGASSPLHF

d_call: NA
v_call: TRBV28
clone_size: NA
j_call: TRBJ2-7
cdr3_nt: TGTGCCAGCAGCGAGGGCAGGAGATACGAGCAGTACTTC
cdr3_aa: CASSEGRRYEQYF

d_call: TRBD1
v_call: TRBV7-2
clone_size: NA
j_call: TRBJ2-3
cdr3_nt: TGTGCCAGCAGCTCCAGCGGCGTCAGGGGGTATACGCAGTATTTT
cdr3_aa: CASSSSGVRGYTQYF

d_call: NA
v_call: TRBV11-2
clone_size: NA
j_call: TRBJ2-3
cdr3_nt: TGTGCCAGCAGCCCCCAACCCCCTCGGGGGACAGATACGCAGTATTTT
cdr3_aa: CASSPQPPRGTDTQYF

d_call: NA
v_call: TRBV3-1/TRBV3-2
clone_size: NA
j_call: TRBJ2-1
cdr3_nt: TGTGCCAGCAGTCCTCAGGGGTTCTCCTACAATGAGCAGTTCTTC
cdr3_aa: CASSPQGFSYNEQFF

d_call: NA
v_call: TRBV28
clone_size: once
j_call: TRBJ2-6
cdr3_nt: TGTGCCAGCAGTCAACTCAGGGGAACAGGGGCCAACGTCCTGACTTTC
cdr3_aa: CASSQLRGTGANVLTF

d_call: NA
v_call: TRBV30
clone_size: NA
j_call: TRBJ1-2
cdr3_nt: TGTGCCTGGAGAATTGCAGGGGCTAACTATGGCTACACCTTC
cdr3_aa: CAWRIAGANYGYTF

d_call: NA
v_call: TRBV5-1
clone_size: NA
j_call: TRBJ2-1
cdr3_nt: TGCGCCAGCTCAAGCGGACGGGCTGGGAGCAATGAGCAGTTCTTC
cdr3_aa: CASSSGRAGSNEQFF

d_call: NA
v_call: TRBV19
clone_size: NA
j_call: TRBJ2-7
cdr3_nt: TGTGCCAGTAGTATAGGCCCCGGCAGGACCACGGGGTACGAGCAGTACTTC
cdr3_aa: CASSIGPGRTTGYEQYF

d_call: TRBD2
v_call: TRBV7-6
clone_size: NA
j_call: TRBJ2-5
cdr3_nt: TGTGCCAGCAGCTTAAATACGGGAGGAGGAGAGACCCAGTACTTC
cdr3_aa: CASSLNTGGGETQYF

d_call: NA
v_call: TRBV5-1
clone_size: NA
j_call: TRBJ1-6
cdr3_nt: TGCGCCAGCAGCCCCGACGGGAGCTCCTATAATTCACCCCTCCACTTT
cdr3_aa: CASSPDGSSYNSPLHF

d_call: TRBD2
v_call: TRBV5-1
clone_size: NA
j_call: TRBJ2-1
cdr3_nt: TGCGCCAGCAGCCTACGGGGGACTAGCGGTTACAATGAGCAGTTCTTC
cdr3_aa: CASSLRGTSGYNEQFF

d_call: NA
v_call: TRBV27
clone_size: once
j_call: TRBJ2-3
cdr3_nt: TGTGCCAGCAGACCCCAGGGGACAGATACGCAGTATTTT
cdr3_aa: CASRPQGTDTQYF

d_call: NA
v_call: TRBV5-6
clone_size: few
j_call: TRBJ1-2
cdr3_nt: TGTGCCAGCAGCCCGGACATTTACTATGGCTACACCTTC
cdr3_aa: CASSPDIYYGYTF

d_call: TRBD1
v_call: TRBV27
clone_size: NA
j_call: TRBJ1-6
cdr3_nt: TGTGCCAGCAGGGTGACACCGGGACAGGGAGGTTCACCCCTCCACTTT
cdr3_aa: CASRVTPGQGGSPLHF

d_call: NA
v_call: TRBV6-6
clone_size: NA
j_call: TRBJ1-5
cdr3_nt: TGTGCCAGCAGTTACTCGAGCGGGGGGTACCGGCCCCAGCATTTT
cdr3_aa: CASSYSSGGYRPQHF

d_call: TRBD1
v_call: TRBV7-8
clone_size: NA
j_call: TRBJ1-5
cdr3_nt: TGTGCCAGCAGCTCACAGGGGGTCTGGCAGCCCCAGCATTTT
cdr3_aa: CASSSQGVWQPQHF

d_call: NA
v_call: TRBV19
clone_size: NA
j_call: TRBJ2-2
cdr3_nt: TGTGCCAGTAGTCTCTATGCCGGGGAGCTGTTTTTT
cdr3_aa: CASSLYAGELFF

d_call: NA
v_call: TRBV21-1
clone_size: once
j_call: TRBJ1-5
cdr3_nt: TGTGCCAGCAGTACAATTATATCGCCCCAGCATTTT
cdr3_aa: CASSTIISPQHF

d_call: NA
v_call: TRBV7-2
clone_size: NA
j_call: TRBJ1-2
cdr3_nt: TGTGCCAGCAGCTCGAGGTCGGGGGAGGGCTACACCTTC
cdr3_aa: CASSSRSGEGYTF

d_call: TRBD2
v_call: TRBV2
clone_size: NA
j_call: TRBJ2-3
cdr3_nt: TGTGCCAGCACTCAGCGGGAGGGCGGGGATACGCAGTATTTT
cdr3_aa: CASTQREGGDTQYF

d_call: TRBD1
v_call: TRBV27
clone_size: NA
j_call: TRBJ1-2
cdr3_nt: TGTGCCAGCAGTTTAAAGGGACAGGCGTATGGCCACACCTTC
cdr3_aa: CASSLKGQAYGHTF

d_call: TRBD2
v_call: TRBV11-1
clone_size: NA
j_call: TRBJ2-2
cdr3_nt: TGTGCCAGCAGCCTGACTAGCGGGAGATGGGCCGGGGAGCTGTTTTTT
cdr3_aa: CASSLTSGRWAGELFF

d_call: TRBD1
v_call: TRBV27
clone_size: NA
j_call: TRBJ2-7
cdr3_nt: TGTGCCAGCAGTTTATCGGGGACAGGGGGCGCGAAGCAGTACTTC
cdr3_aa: CASSLSGTGGAKQYF

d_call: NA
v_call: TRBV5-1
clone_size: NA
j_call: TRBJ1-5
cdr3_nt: TGCGCCAGCAGCCCAAGGGGAGGAAGTCAGCCCCAGCATTTT
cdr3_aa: CASSPRGGSQPQHF

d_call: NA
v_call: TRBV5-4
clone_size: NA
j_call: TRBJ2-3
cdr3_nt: TGTGCCAGCAGCCTCGACACTCCTGGCACAGATACGCAGTATTTT
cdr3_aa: CASSLDTPGTDTQYF

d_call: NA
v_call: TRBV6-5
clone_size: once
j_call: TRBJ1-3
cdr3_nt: TGTGCCAGCAGGCTAAGCTCTGGAAACACCATATATTTT
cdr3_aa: CASRLSSGNTIYF

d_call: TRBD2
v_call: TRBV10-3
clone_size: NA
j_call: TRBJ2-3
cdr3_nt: TGTGCCATCAGTGAGTCGACTCCGGCTAGCGGGAGGTTGTTAGATACGCAGTATTTT
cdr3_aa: CAISESTPASGRLLDTQYF

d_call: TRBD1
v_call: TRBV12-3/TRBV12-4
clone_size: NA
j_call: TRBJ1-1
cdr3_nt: TGTGCCAGCAGGACAGGGATTTTCACTGAAGCTTTCTTT
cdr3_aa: CASRTGIFTEAFF

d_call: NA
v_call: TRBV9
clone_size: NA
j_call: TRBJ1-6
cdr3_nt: TGTGCCAGCAGCGTGGAGGGATATAATTCACCCCTCCACTTT
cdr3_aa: CASSVEGYNSPLHF

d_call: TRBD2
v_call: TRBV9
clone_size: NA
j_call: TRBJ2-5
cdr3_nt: TGTGCCAGCAGCGCTGGAGGACTAGCGGGAGTAGAGACCCAGTACTTC
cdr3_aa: CASSAGGLAGVETQYF

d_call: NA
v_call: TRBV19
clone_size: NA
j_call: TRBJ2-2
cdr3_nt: TGTGCCAGTAGTATGAGGGTTACCGGGGAGCTGTTTTTT
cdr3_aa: CASSMRVTGELFF

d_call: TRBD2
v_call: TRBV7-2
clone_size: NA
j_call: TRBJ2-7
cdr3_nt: TGTGCCAGCAGCTTTAGGCAGGTGGGACCTAGCGGGAGGAGTTACGAGCAGTACTTC
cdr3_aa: CASSFRQVGPSGRSYEQYF

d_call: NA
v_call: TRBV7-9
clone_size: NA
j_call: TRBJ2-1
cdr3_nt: TGTGCCAGCAGCTTAGCGGCGGGACCCTCCTACAATGAGCAGTTCTTC
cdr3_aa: CASSLAAGPSYNEQFF

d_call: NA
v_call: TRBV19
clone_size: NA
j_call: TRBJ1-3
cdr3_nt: TGTGCCAGTAGTATACCGCGACAGGCTCATGGAAACACCATATATTTT
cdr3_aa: CASSIPRQAHGNTIYF

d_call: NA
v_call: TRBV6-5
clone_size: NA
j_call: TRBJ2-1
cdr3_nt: TGTGCCAGCCTGTCCCTAGCGTCGAATGAGCAGTTCTTC
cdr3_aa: CASLSLASNEQFF

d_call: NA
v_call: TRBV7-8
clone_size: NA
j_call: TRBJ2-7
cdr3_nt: TGTGCCAGCAGCCCCTCATCCGCCAGGGTCGACGAGCAGTACTTC
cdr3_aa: CASSPSSARVDEQYF

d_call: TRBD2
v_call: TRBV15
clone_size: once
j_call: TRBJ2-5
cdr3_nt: TGTGCCACCAGCAGAGAAAGGCTAGCGGGACAAGAGACCCAGTACTTC
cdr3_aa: CATSRERLAGQETQYF

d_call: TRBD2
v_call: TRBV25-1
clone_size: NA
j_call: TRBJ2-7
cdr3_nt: TGTGCCAGCAGTGAATTCGCGGGAGGTCGTTCCTACGAGCAGTACTTC
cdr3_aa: CASSEFAGGRSYEQYF

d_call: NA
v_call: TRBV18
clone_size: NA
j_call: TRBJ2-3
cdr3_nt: TGTGCCAGCTCACCAAGGCTAGCAGCGATGGGTGGAGATACGCAGTATTTT
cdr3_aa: CASSPRLAAMGGDTQYF

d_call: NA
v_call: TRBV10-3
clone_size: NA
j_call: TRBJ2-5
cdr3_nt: TGTGCCATCAGTGGACCGGGACACCTTCAAGAGACCCAGTACTTC
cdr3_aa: CAISGPGHLQETQYF

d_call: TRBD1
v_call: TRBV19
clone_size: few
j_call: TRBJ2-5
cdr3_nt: TGTGCCAGTAGTTTCGGCGGGACAGGGGGCCTCGAGACCCAGTACTTC
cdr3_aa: CASSFGGTGGLETQYF

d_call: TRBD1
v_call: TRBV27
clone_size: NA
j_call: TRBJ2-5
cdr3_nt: TGTGCCAGCGGAGACAGGGGGCGCGGGGAGACCCAGTACTTC
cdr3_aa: CASGDRGRGETQYF

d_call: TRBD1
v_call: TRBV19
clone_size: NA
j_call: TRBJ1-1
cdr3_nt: TGTGCCAGTAGTGAAAAACAGGGGACTGAAGCTTTCTTT
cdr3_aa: CASSEKQGTEAFF

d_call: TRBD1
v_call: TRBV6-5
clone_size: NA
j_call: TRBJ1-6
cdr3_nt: TGTGCCAGCAGACCCGGACAGGGGAGCAATTCACCCCTCCACTTT
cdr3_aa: CASRPGQGSNSPLHF

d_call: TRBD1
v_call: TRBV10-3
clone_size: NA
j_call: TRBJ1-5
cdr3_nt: TGTGCCATCAGTCGGACAGGGGATCAGCCCCAGCATTTT
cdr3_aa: CAISRTGDQPQHF

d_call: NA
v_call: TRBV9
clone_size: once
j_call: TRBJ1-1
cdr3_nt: TGTGCCAGCAGCGCCCGAGAGGGTGGCACTGAAGCTTTCTTT
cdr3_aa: CASSAREGGTEAFF